The 16 T cell receptor beta chains below all came from one sample that was sequenced in a study of blood T cell repertoires in COVID-19. Some clones are missing from TCRdb's copy, which holds only in-frame ones; the method was immunoSEQ multiplex PCR. The sample holds tens of thousands of clones, roughly four fifths seen once. The sequenced sample consisted of peripheral blood. Receptor source: a woman in her 70s with acute or convalescent COVID-19.

This clone turned up a few times. The genes are TRBV30 and TRBJ1-6; D gene unclear. The CDR3 is 12 amino acids. In germline, CDR1 is GTSNPN, CDR2 SVGIG (reference sequence). V was cut by 2 bases and J by 9 bases, with 8 bases left in between. This CDR3 is CAWSRTVSPLHF. The CDR3 DNA reads as TGTGCCTGGAGTAGAACGGTTTCACCCCTCCACTTT.

The rearrangement joins TRBV11-2 to TRBJ1-1, with D possibly matching TRBD1 (6 bases). The CDR3 extends over 12 amino acids. The V gene's germline CDR1 is SGHAT and CDR2 FQNNGV. Trimming removed 5 bases at V and 5 bases at J, with 9 bases between. This CDR3 is CASSARGTEAFF. The CDR3 DNA is TGTGCCAGCAGCGCCAGGGGAACTGAAGCTTTCTTT. Combining the CDR3 with reference TRBV11-2 and TRBJ1-1 gives the whole variable domain EAGVAQSPRYKIIEKRQSVAFWCNPISGHATLYWYQQILGQGPKLLIQFQNNGVVDDSQLPKDRFSAERLKGVDSTLKIQPAKLEDSAVYLCASSARGTEAFFGQGTRLTVV.

The rearrangement uses TRBV9 and TRBJ1-5, with D unresolved. This CDR3 is built from 13 residues. Trimming left V 0 bases short and J 4 bases short, with 5 bases between. The germline V gene has CDR1 SGDLS and CDR2 YYNGEE. The chain's CDR3 is CASSVDGNQPQHF. CDR3 sequence (DNA): TGTGCCAGCAGCGTAGACGGGAATCAGCCCCAGCATTTT.

This chain links TRBV3-1 (or the pseudogene TRBV3-2) with TRBJ1-2; 7 bases align to TRBD1. After removal of 1 base from V and 8 bases from J, the junction contained 7 bases not matched to a gene. Germline V gene data show CDR1 as LGHDT and CDR2 as YNNKEL (reference sequence). This CDR3 is 14 amino acids long. CDR3 residues: CASSQADRARGYTF. CDR3 DNA sequence: TGTGCCAGCAGCCAAGCCGACAGGGCGAGGGGCTACACCTTC.

The table lists this clone with a count of one. This chain links TRBV19 with TRBJ2-3, with D possibly being TRBD2 (5 bases). Germline lookup yields CDR1 LNHDA and CDR2 SQIVND (reference sequence). The CDR3 spans 14 residues. With 6 bases removed from V and 6 bases from J, the gap between germline ends came to 16 bases. The CDR3 spells CASREGHTVDTQYF. CDR3 DNA sequence: TGTGCCAGTAGAGAGGGCCATACCGTGGATACGCAGTATTTT.

V usage is TRBV6-2 or TRBV6-3 and J usage is TRBJ1-1; D gene unclear. The CDR3 totals 16 residues. Germline V CDR1 and CDR2: MNHEY, SVGEGT. V shed 5 bases and J shed 5 bases, with 21 bases lying between them. CDR3 nucleotide sequence: TGTGCCAGCAGTCCATCGGTCGCGCAGGTCCTAACTGAAGCTTTCTTT. It codes for CASSPSVAQVLTEAFF.

The V and J genes are TRBV7-3 and TRBJ2-2, with 10 bases that match TRBD1. Germline CDR1 and CDR2: SGHTA and FQGTGA. The CDR3 loop spans 15 amino acids. The V and J ends lost 5 bases and 7 bases, in that order; junction bases with no gene match: 7. CDR3 DNA: TGTGCCAGCAGCCCCGACAGGGGGCTATTCGGGGAGCTGTTTTTT. Its protein product is CASSPDRGLFGELFF.

The chain couples TRBV11-2 to TRBJ2-1; 12 nucleotides line up with TRBD2. Germline V CDR1 and CDR2: SGHAT, FQNNGV. The CDR3 consists of 18 residues. J lost 4 bases, V lost 2 bases, and 9 bases had no gene match. The CDR3 here is CASSLLASGRVIYNEQFF. The CDR3 bases are TGTGCCAGCAGCTTATTGGCTAGCGGGAGGGTGATTTACAATGAGCAGTTCTTC.

This chain uses TRBV11-2 with TRBJ1-2, with 10 positions matching TRBD1. CDR3 length: 16 amino acids. Germline V gives CDR1 SGHAT, CDR2 FQNNGV. Unmatched junction bases numbered 9, after V lost 1 base and J lost 7 bases. CDR3 residues: CASSLVLGQGISGYTF. The CDR3 DNA sequence: TGTGCCAGCAGCTTAGTATTGGGACAGGGGATCTCTGGCTACACCTTC.

V gene TRBV7-9 combines with J gene TRBJ1-4; no reliable D call. Trimming left V 5 bases short and J 5 bases short, with 15 bases between. The CDR3 contains 15 residues. Looked up from germline, CDR1 is SEHNR and CDR2 is FQNEAQ (reference sequence). CDR3 nucleotide sequence: TGTGCCAGCAGCCCGGGCGGGCGGAAAAATGAAAAACTGTTTTTT. It codes for CASSPGGRKNEKLFF.

The chain combines TRBV11-2 with TRBJ2-2, with 7 bases lining up with TRBD2. Germline-derived CDR1 and CDR2 are SGHAT and FQNNGV. This CDR3 region has 14 residues. V lost 0 bases and J lost 7; bases outside the gene matches: 2. The CDR3 region has the DNA TGTGCCAGCAGCTTAGATAGGACTAGCGGGGAGCTGTTTTTT. Its translation is CASSLDRTSGELFF.

J is TRBJ1-2 and V is TRBV28; the match to TRBD1 covers 8 bases. The CDR3 loop spans 15 amino acids. The V gene's germline CDR1 is MDHEN and CDR2 SYDVKM. V shed 5 bases, J shed 5 bases, and the junction held 10 bases outside the gene matches. The CDR3 loop reads CASSVAGGAGYGYTF. In DNA form, the CDR3 reads TGTGCCAGCAGTGTCGCAGGGGGCGCTGGGTATGGCTACACCTTC.

The CDR3 spells CATSDPRTGGVYGYTF. In nucleotides, the CDR3 is TGTGCCACCAGTGACCCAAGGACAGGGGGCGTCTATGGCTACACCTTC. The chain links TRBV24-1 to TRBJ1-2; 11 bases fit TRBD1. J lost 4 bases, V lost 4 bases, and 7 bases had no gene match. The CDR3 length is 16 residues. Per germline, CDR1 KGHDR and CDR2 SFDVKD.

V and J are TRBV15 and TRBJ1-4; 10 bases fit TRBD1. The CDR3 extends over 16 amino acids. Looked up from germline, CDR1 is LNHNV and CDR2 is YYDKDF (reference sequence). Losses at the gene ends were 0 bases for V and 8 bases for J; bases not matched to a gene: 6. CDR3 in amino acids: CATSREDRGIKEKLFF. In DNA, the CDR3 is TGTGCCACCAGCAGAGAGGACAGGGGGATTAAGGAAAAACTGTTTTTT.

This sequence joins TRBV19 and TRBJ1-1, with D perhaps TRBD1 (6 bases). The V end lost 0 bases, the J end lost 1 base, and 9 bases lay between the germline ends. CDR3 length: 15 residues. The germline CDR1 and CDR2 sequences are LNHDA and SQIVND (reference sequence). The CDR3 DNA reads TGTGCCAGTAGTATAGAAGACAGGAGGAACACTGAAGCTTTCTTT. Protein product: CASSIEDRRNTEAFF. The complete variable domain, with remaining parts taken from reference TRBV19 and TRBJ1-1, reads DGGITQSPKYLFRKEGQNVTLSCEQNLNHDAMYWYRQDPGQGLRLIYYSQIVNDFQKGDIAEGYSVSREKKESFPLTVTSAQKNPTAFYLCASSIEDRRNTEAFFGQGTRLTVV.

The V gene is TRBV19, the J gene TRBJ2-3, with 7 bases fitting TRBD2. V lost 3 bases, J lost 2 bases, and 8 bases stayed unmatched. The CDR3 spans 16 residues. Germline CDR1 is LNHDA and CDR2 is SQIVND (reference sequence). The CDR3 nucleotides are TGTGCCAGTAGTATCTCCCTAGCGGATCTCACAGATACGCAGTATTTT. Residues: CASSISLADLTDTQYF.